The 17 T cell receptor beta chains given below trace back to one sample, sequenced in a study of cytomegalovirus exposure and HLA in healthy donors. Primers for the PCR totalled 60 Vbeta and 13 Jbeta. The table came from immunoSEQ multiplex PCR; TCRdb's copy has only in-frame clones and leaves some out. Among about 180,000 clones listed, 76% were seen once. Sequencing was done on a sample of PBMCs. These receptors originate from a man aged 18 to 29 in good health and CMV-seronegative.

This rearrangement joins TRBV5-6 to TRBJ2-5; 7 bases are a match to TRBD1. V trimming: 4 bases; J trimming: 7 bases; junction bases outside the gene matches: 19. Germline CDR1 SGHDT, CDR2 YYEEEE. There are 17 residues in the CDR3. The CDR3 region is CASSPALRQGVWGTQYF. CDR3 DNA: TGTGCCAGCAGCCCCGCTTTGAGACAGGGCGTGTGGGGGACCCAGTACTTC. The full variable domain, completed using reference TRBV5-6 and TRBJ2-5, is DAGVTQSPTHLIKTRGQQVTLRCSPKSGHDTVSWYQQALGQGPQFIFQYYEEEERQRGNFPDRFSGHQFPNYSSELNVNALLLGDSALYLCASSPALRQGVWGTQYFGPGTRLLVL.

The chain is built from TRBV5-8 and TRBJ2-3; 15 bases are a match to TRBD2. CDR1 and CDR2 from the germline V gene are SGHTS and YDEGEE. With V trimmed by 3 bases and J by 3 bases, 2 bases remained unmatched. This CDR3 has 16 residues. The chain's CDR3 is CASSSGTSGRTDTQYF. The CDR3 DNA reads as TGTGCCAGCAGCTCCGGGACTAGCGGGAGGACAGATACGCAGTATTTT.

This chain uses TRBV27 with TRBJ2-3, with 11 bases fitting TRBD2. Germline V gene lookup returns CDR1 MNHEY and CDR2 SMNVEV (reference sequence). J lost 4 bases, V lost 9 bases, and 9 bases had no gene match. The CDR3 is 15 residues long. DNA of the CDR3: TGTGCCAGTAGAAATAGCGGGAGGGTTTCAGATACGCAGTATTTT. Protein: CASRNSGRVSDTQYF.

The V gene is TRBV2, the J gene TRBJ2-3; D ambiguous. This CDR3 has 14 residues. Germline V gene lookup returns CDR1 SNHLY and CDR2 FYNNEI. V was clipped by 8 bases and J by 3 bases, with 15 bases between them. The CDR3 nucleotides read TGTGCCAGCCGGTACCACCTAGGAACAGATACGCAGTATTTT. Encoded protein: CASRYHLGTDTQYF.

The V gene is TRBV7-9, the J gene TRBJ1-1; TRBD1 matches at 9 bases. CDR3 size: 16 residues. Trimming cost V 2 bases and J 5 bases; bases outside gene matches: 9. Looked up from germline, CDR1 is SEHNR and CDR2 is FQNEAQ (reference sequence). CDR3 amino acids: CASSLTGGVKGTEAFF. CDR3 nucleotides: TGTGCCAGCAGCTTAACAGGGGGCGTAAAGGGGACTGAAGCTTTCTTT.

This clone was counted only a few times. The chain has TRBV30 and TRBJ2-7; tentatively, D is TRBD1 (6 bases). CDR3 length: 13 residues. CDR1 and CDR2 (germline): GTSNPN, SVGIG (reference sequence). V shed 0 bases and J shed 4 bases, with 10 bases lying between them. The CDR3 reads CAWSVQGTYEQYF. Written as DNA, the CDR3 is TGTGCCTGGAGTGTGCAGGGGACGTACGAGCAGTACTTC.

The gene calls are TRBV7-9 and TRBJ2-1; 7 bases align to TRBD1. Germline CDR1 is SEHNR and CDR2 is FQNEAQ (reference sequence). CDR3 size: 11 residues. Germline trimming cut 0 bases from V and 16 bases from J; bases unmatched to any gene: 3. This chain's CDR3 is CASSLAGQRFF. CDR3 DNA: TGTGCCAGCAGCTTAGCGGGACAGCGATTCTTC.

The CDR3 sequence is CASSYSGLTYNEQFF. CDR3 nucleotides: TGTGCCAGCAGTTACTCTGGACTAACCTACAATGAGCAGTTCTTC. J is TRBJ2-1 and V is TRBV9, with D maybe TRBD2 (6 bases). The germline V and J ends were trimmed by 5 bases and 2 bases, with 14 bases remaining between them. The CDR3 spans 15 residues. Looked up from germline, CDR1 is SGDLS and CDR2 is YYNGEE.

V usage is TRBV5-1 and J usage is TRBJ2-3; D uncertain. Germline V lookup: CDR1 SGHRS, CDR2 YFSETQ. V was pared by 0 bases and J by 2 bases, with 7 bases between. The CDR3 is 14 residues long. Here the CDR3 DNA reads TGCGCCAGCAGCTTGGCTGGCAACACAGATACGCAGTATTTT. Protein product: CASSLAGNTDTQYF.

The chain joins TRBV5-5 to TRBJ1-6, with D perhaps matching TRBD1 (5 bases). The V and J ends lost 3 bases and 0 bases respectively, with 13 bases between them. The germline CDR1 and CDR2 sequences are SGHKS and YYEKEE (reference sequence). This CDR3 has 17 amino acids. This chain's CDR3 is CASSSLGGTSYNSPLHF. CDR3 in DNA: TGTGCCAGCAGCTCCCTCGGGGGGACCTCCTATAATTCACCCCTCCACTTT.

Of note for this clone: The junction shows a germline mismatch at one end, possibly a read error. The V gene is TRBV7-9, the J gene TRBJ1-1, with D uncertain. This CDR3 is built from 12 residues. CDR1 and CDR2 from the germline V gene are SEHNR and FQNEAQ (reference sequence). The CDR3, as DNA: TGTTCCAGCAGCTTTGGTGCGGGTGAAGCTTTCTTT. Translating gives CSSSFGAGEAFF.

In this sample, this clone turned up once. The V call is TRBV30, the J call TRBJ1-6; D may be TRBD1 (5 bases). The CDR3 sequence is 13 residues long. Trimming shortened V by 7 bases and J by 6 bases, and 13 bases separated the two germline ends. Germline V CDR1 and CDR2: GTSNPN, SVGIG (reference sequence). CDR3 sequence: CALRSGFNSPLHF. CDR3 nucleotide sequence: TGTGCCTTGCGGTCAGGGTTTAATTCACCCCTCCACTTT.

The chain uses TRBV30 and TRBJ1-1, with 9 nucleotides matching TRBD1. Germline CDR1 reads GTSNPN; CDR2 reads SVGIG (reference sequence). After removal of 4 bases from V and 6 bases from J, the junction contained 15 bases not matched to a gene. The CDR3 covers 16 residues. The CDR3 sequence: CAWIRLGTGLSAEAFF. In nucleotides, the CDR3 is TGTGCCTGGATCCGGTTAGGGACAGGGCTTTCGGCTGAAGCTTTCTTT. Looking up the rest from reference TRBV30 and TRBJ1-1 gives the full variable domain: SQTIHQWPATLVQPVGSPLSLECTVEGTSNPNLYWYRQAAGRGLQLLFYSVGIGQISSEVPQNLSASRPQDRQFILSSKKLLLSDSGFYLCAWIRLGTGLSAEAFFGQGTRLTVV.

This chain's CDR3 is CASSLPPRAFF. The CDR3, as DNA: TGTGCCAGCAGTTTACCCCCTCGGGCTTTCTTT. The genes are TRBV28 and TRBJ1-1, with D uncertain. The CDR3 is 11 residues long. The germline CDR1 and CDR2 sequences are MDHEN and SYDVKM. Trimming left V 2 bases short and J 11 bases short, with 9 bases between.

The J gene is TRBJ1-1, the V gene TRBV5-1; 11 bases fit TRBD1. The CDR3 loop spans 18 amino acids. The trim removed 4 bases at V and 4 bases at J, leaving 15 bases unmatched. Germline CDR1 reads SGHRS; CDR2 reads YFSETQ. The CDR3 bases are TGCGCCAGCAGCCCCGGGACAGGGGGGCTAGGCGGGAGCACTGAAGCTTTCTTT. It encodes CASSPGTGGLGGSTEAFF.

The chain links TRBV5-8 to TRBJ2-7; D is ambiguous. This CDR3 has 15 residues. Germline V gene sequence: CDR1 SGHTS, CDR2 YDEGEE. The ends were cut back, 1 base at V and 2 bases at J, with 13 bases in the middle. This chain's CDR3 is CASSLFVLFTYEQYF. DNA for the CDR3: TGTGCCAGCAGCTTGTTTGTCTTGTTTACCTACGAGCAGTACTTC.

This clone has more than one count but fewer than ten. V is TRBV29-1 and J is TRBJ2-7; the match to TRBD2 covers 8 bases. This CDR3 is built from 13 residues. Germline CDR1 is SQVTM and CDR2 is ANQGSEA. V shed 4 bases and J 2 bases; nucleotides not matched to a gene: 4. CDR3 loop: CSVAGGSAYEQYF. The CDR3 bases are TGCAGCGTTGCGGGGGGGTCAGCCTACGAGCAGTACTTC.